Listed here is a single TCR beta chain. This CDR3 region has 14 residues. Germline CDR1 reads MGHRA; CDR2 reads YSYEKL. V lost 2 bases, J lost 4 bases, and 9 bases lay in between. These data belong to a study of blood T cells in healthy people across ages. The authors ran a second PCR of about 7 to 11 cycles using a sample-barcoded 5' primer and a J-beta primer mix. TCRdb fed the 5' RACE reads into MiXCR, producing one record per CDR3 protein. In the table there are over a million distinct CDR3 sequences, 35% to 45% of which are singletons. The sequencing input was blood. This chain links TRBV4-1 with TRBJ1-5, with no clear D. The TCR comes from a woman under 30 in good health. DNA for the CDR3: TGCGCCAGCAGCCAAAGAGGGTTGAATCAGCCCCAGCATTTT. Translating gives CASSQRGLNQPQHF.